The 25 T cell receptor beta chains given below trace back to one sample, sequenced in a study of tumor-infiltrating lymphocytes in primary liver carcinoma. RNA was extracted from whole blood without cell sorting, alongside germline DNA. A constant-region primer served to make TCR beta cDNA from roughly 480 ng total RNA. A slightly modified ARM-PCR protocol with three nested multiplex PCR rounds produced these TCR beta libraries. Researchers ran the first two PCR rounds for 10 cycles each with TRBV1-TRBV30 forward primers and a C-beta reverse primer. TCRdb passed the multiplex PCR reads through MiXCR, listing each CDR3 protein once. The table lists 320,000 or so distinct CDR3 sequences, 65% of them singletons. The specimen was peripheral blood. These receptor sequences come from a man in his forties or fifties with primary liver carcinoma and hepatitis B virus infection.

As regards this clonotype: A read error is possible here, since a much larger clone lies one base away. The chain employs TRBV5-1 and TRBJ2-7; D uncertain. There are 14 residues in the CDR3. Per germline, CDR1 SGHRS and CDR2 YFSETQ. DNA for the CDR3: TGCGCCAGCGGCTTGGATCCTTCCACCTACGAGCAGTACTTC. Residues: CASGLDPSTYEQYF.

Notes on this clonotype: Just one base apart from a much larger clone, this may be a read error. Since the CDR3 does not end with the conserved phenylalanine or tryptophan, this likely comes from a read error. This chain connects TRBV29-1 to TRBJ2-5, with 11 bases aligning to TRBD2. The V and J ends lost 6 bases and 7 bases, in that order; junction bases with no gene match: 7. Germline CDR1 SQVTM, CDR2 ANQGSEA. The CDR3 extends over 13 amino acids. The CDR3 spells CSVLAGAAGTQYL. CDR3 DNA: TGCAGCGTACTAGCGGGAGCGGCGGGGACCCAGTACCTC.

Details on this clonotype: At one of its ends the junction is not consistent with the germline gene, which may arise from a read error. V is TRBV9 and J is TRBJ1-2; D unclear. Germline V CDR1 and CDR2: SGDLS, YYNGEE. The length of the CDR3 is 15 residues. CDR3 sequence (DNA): TGTGCCAGCAGCCCGAGGAACTCCTGGGTCGATGGCTATACCTTC. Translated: CASSPRNSWVDGYTF. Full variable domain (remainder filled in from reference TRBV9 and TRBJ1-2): DSGVTQTPKHLITATGQRVTLRCSPRSGDLSVYWYQQSLDQGLQFLIQYYNGEERAKGNILERFSAQQFPDLHSELNLSSLELGDSALYFCASSPRNSWVDGYTFGSGTRLTVV.

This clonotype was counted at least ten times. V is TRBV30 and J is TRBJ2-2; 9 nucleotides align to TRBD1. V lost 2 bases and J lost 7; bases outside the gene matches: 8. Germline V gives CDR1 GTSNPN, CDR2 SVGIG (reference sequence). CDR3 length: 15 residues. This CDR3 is CAWSPDRGRIGELFF. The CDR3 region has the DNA TGTGCCTGGAGTCCGGACAGGGGACGGATCGGGGAGCTGTTTTTT.

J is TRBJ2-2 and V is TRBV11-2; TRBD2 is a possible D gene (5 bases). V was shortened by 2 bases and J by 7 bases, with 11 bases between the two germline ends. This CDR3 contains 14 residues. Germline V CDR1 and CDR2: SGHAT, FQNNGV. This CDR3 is CASSLIAMVGELFF. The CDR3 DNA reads TGTGCCAGCAGCTTAATAGCGATGGTCGGGGAGCTGTTTTTT.

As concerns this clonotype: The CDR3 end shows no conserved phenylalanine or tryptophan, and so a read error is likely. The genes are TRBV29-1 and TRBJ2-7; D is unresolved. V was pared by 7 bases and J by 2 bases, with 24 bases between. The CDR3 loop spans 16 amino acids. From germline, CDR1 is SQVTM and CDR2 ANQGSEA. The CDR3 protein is CSATTSGIGTPYEQYL. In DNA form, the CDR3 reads TGCAGCGCCACGACATCTGGGATCGGCACCCCCTACGAGCAGTACTTA.

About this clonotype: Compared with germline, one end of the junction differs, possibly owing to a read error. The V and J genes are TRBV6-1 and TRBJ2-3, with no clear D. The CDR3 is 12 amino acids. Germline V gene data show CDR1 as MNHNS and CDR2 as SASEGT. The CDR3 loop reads CVSTLTTDTHYF. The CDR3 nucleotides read TGTGTCAGCACCCTGACCACAGATACGCACTATTTT.

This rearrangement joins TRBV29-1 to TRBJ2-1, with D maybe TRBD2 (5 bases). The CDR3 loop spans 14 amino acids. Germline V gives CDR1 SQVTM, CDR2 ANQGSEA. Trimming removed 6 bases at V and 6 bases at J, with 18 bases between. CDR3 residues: CSVRLEGESNEQFF. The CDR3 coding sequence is TGCAGCGTGCGGCTAGAGGGAGAAAGCAATGAGCAGTTCTTC.

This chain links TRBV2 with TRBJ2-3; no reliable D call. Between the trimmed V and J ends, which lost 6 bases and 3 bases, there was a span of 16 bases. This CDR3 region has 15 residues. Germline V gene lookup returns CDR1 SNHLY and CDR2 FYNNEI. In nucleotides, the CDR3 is TGTGCCAGCAGCAGCCCGAACTCCAAAACAGATACGCAGTATTTT. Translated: CASSSPNSKTDTQYF.

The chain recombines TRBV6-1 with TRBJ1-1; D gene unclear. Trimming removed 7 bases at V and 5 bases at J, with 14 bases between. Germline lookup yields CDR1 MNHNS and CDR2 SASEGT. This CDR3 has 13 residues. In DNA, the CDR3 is TGTGCCAGCAATGACTCGTTCTGGACTGAAGCTTTCTTT. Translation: CASNDSFWTEAFF.

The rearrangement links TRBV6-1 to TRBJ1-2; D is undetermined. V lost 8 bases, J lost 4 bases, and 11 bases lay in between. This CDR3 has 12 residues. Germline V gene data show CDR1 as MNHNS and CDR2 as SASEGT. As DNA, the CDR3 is TGTGCCAGCGGACTGATCTTCTATGGCTACACCTTC. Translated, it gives CASGLIFYGYTF.

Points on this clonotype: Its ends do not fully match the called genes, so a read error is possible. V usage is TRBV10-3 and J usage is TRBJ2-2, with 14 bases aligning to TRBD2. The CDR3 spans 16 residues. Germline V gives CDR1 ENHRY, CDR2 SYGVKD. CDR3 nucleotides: TGTCCCATCAAAATGGGACTAGCGGGAGTTACCGGGGAGCTGTTTTTT. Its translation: CPIKMGLAGVTGELFF.

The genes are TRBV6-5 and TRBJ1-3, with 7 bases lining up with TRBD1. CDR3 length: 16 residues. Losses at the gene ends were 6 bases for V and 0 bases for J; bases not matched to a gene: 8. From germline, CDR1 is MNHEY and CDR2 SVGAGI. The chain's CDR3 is CASSAQGPSSGNTIYF. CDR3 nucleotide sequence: TGTGCCAGCAGCGCACAGGGGCCAAGCTCTGGAAACACCATATATTTT.

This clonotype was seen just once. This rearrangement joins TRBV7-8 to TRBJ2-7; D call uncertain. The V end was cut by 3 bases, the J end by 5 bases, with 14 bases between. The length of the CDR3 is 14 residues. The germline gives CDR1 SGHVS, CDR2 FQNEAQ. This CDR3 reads CASSFLLTTHEQYF. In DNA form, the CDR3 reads TGTGCCAGCAGCTTCCTCTTGACAACCCACGAGCAGTACTTC.

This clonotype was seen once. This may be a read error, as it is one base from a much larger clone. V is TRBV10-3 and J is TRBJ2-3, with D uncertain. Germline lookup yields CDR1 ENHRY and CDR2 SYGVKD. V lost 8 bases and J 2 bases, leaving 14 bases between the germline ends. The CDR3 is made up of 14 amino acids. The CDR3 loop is CAIGGQRDTDTQYF. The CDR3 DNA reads TGTGCCATCGGTGGTCAGAGAGACACAGATACGCAGTATTTT.

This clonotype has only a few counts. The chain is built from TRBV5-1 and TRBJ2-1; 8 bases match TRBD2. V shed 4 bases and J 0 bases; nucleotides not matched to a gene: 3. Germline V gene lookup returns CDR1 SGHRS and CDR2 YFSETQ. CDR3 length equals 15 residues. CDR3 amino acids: CASSISGDSYNEQFF. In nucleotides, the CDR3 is TGCGCCAGCAGCATTAGCGGGGACTCCTACAATGAGCAGTTCTTC.

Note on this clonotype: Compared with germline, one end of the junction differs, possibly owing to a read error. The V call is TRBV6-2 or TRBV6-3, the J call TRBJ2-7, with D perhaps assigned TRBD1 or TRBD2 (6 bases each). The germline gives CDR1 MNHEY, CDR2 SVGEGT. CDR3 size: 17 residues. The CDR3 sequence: CASNYLETGCHRGEQYF. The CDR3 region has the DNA TGTGCCAGCAATTACTTGGAGACAGGTTGCCACCGGGGGGAGCAGTACTTC.

In DNA form, the CDR3 reads TGTGCCAGCACCCCGGGACTAGGGCCTGGTGATCAGTTCTTC. Translating it yields CASTPGLGPGDQFF. V is TRBV12-3 or TRBV12-4 and J is TRBJ2-1; 8 bases are shared with TRBD2. J lost 13 bases, V lost 7 bases, and 15 bases had no gene match. This CDR3 has 14 residues.

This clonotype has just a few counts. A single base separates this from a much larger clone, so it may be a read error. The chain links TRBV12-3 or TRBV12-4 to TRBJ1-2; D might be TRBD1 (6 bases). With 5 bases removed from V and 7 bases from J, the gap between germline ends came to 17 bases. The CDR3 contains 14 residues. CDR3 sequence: CASSIMRGASGYTF. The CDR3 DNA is TGTGCCAGCAGTATAATGAGGGGGGCAAGTGGCTACACCTTC.

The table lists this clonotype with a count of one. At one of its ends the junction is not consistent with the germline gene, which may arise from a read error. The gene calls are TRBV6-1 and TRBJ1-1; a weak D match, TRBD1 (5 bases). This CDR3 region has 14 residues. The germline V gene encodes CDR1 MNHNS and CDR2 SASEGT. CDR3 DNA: TGTGCCAGCAGTGAAGCGGGGGGGTACTCTGAAGCCTTCTTT. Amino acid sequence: CASSEAGGYSEAFF.

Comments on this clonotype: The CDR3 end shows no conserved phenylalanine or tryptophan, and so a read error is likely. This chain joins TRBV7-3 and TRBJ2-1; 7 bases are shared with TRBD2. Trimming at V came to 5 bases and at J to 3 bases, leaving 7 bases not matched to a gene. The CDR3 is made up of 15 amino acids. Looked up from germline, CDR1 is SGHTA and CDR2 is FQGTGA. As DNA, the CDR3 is TGTGCCAGCAGCCCAGCTAGCGGAAGCTACAATGAGCAGTTCCTC. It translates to CASSPASGSYNEQFL.

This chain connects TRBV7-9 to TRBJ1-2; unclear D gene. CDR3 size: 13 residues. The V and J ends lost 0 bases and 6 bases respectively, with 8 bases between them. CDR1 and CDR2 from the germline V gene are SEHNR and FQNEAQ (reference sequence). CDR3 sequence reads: CASSLAAGDGYTF. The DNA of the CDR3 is TGTGCCAGCAGCTTAGCGGCCGGGGATGGCTACACCTTC.

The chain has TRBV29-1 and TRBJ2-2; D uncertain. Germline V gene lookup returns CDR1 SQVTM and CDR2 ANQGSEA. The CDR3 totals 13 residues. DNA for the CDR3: TGCAGTGTTAGGCCCGTGGGCTCCGGGGAGCTGTTTTTT. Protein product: CSVRPVGSGELFF.

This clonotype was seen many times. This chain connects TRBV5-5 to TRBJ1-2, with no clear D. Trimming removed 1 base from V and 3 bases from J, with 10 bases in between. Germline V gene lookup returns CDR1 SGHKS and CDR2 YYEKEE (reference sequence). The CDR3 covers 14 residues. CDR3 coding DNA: TGTGCCAGCAGCTTGAAAGCTACAGACTATGGCTACACCTTC. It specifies CASSLKATDYGYTF.

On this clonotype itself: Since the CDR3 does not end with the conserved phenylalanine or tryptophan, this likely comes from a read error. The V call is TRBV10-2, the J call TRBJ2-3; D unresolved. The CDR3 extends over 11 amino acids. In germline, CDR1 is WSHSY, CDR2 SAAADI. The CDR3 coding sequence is TGCACCAGCAGACACACAGATACGCAGTATTTG. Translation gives CTSRHTDTQYL.